This TCR beta chain stems from a study of a mutant IDH1 vaccine in newly diagnosed glioma. A word on this clone: The target antigen is unknown.

Time point noted: week 23, last vaccination. Vaccinated patients received 300 ug of mutant IDH1 20-mer peptide per dose, with topical imiquimod. This table comes from immunoSEQ multiplex PCR, and its TCRdb copy is limited to in-frame clones, with some not included. The table has about 44,000 clones, under 95% seen once. This CDR3 is 13 amino acids long. The V end lost 4 bases, the J end lost 7 bases, and 14 bases lay between the germline ends. Per the germline V gene, CDR1 is SGHNT and CDR2 is YYREEE (reference sequence). The chain recombines TRBV5-4 with TRBJ1-2; no clear D. The sequences come from PBMCs, collected from a glioma patient whose treatment included an IDH1 peptide vaccine. This TCR came from a man aged 45 to 65 with glioma. The CDR3: CASSNDRDSGYTF. Written as DNA, the CDR3 is TGTGCCAGCAGCAATGACCGAGACTCTGGCTACACCTTC. The full variable domain, rest sourced from reference TRBV5-4 and TRBJ1-2, is ETGVTQSPTHLIKTRGQQVTLRCSSQSGHNTVSWYQQALGQGPQFIFQYYREEENGRGNFPPRFSGLQFPNYSSELNVNALELDDSALYLCASSNDRDSGYTFGSGTRLTVV.